Listed below are T cell receptor beta chains from one sample, sequenced in a study of monozygotic twins with inflammatory bowel disease. Following a re-call of the 5' RACE reads, TCRdb has one entry per CDR3 protein and lacks DNA. Found here are some 210,000 distinct CDR3 sequences; the top ten clones hold 1.5% to 2%. Sequencing was carried out using blood. The receptors stem from a human donor with ulcerative colitis or Crohn's disease, or a healthy co-twin of an affected twin (not recorded which). CDR3s include the opening cysteine and the closing phenylalanine or tryptophan.

j_call v_call cdr3_aa
TRBJ2-1 TRBV5-1 CASSPRLAGDPKQFF
TRBJ2-6 TRBV5-6 CASSFGQAGANVLTF
TRBJ2-5 TRBV5-5 CASSQPSGRMVETQYF
TRBJ2-7 TRBV7-2 CASSPQEGIYEQYF
TRBJ2-2 TRBV12-3/TRBV12-4 CASSPLAGGTGELFF
TRBJ2-1 TRBV19 CASSMASGGLSYNEQFF
TRBJ1-5 TRBV20-1 CSARPRGGADQPQHF
TRBJ1-1 TRBV11-2 CASSLRRGLGNTEAFF
TRBJ1-1 TRBV2 CASSPRVLGPEAFF
TRBJ1-4 TRBV12-3/TRBV12-4 CASSLTRQGTDFEKLFF
TRBJ2-7 TRBV20-1 CSAKGGTPYEQYF
TRBJ1-1 TRBV28 CASSPGARTEAFF
TRBJ2-4 TRBV20-1 CSAKPQGSSGVAKNIQYF
TRBJ1-1 TRBV7-9 CASSATGGVTEAFF
TRBJ2-7 TRBV18 CASSPLTGTYEQYF
TRBJ2-1 TRBV7-2 CASSLLRQGRNEQFF
TRBJ2-3 TRBV10-3 CAISDRDGGSLDTQYF
TRBJ1-2 TRBV5-5 CASSLLPQGGYGYTF
TRBJ2-1 TRBV7-9 CASSLEGTSSEEQFF
TRBJ2-7 TRBV3-1 CASSQDSGGEISYEQYF
TRBJ2-1 TRBV5-1 CASSGRTGGTYNEQFF
TRBJ2-4 TRBV6-1 CASSRDRAQGDIQYF
TRBJ2-3 TRBV10-1 CASSDYRVLAGITDTQYF
TRBJ1-4 TRBV4-2 CASSNVGAGEKLFF
TRBJ1-1 TRBV5-1 CASSKGGSLNTEAFF
TRBJ2-1 TRBV20-1 CSALNRGTSGGNSYNEQFF
TRBJ2-5 TRBV18 CASSPTGDQETQYF
TRBJ2-7 TRBV3-1 CASSQGRFTGEQYF
TRBJ1-2 TRBV29-1 CSVPTGTYGYTF
TRBJ2-1 TRBV7-9 CASSLGEFGFF
TRBJ1-1 TRBV5-4 CASSLDPGRNTEAFF
TRBJ2-3 TRBV5-1 CASSSDRGIDTQYF
TRBJ1-1 TRBV5-6 CASSLSPGGTEAFF
TRBJ2-7 TRBV10-3 CAISEGTYEQYF
TRBJ1-2 TRBV5-1 CASSLRDSTYGYTF
TRBJ1-1 TRBV12-3/TRBV12-4 CASSLQGEDTEAFF
TRBJ2-4 TRBV4-1 CASSQVEGTEQNIQYF
TRBJ2-3 TRBV10-2 CASSGTRSGTDTQYF
TRBJ2-7 TRBV5-1 CASSLGQGSEQYF
TRBJ2-5 TRBV5-1 CASSGGQGVETQYF
TRBJ1-4 TRBV5-1 CASRLTLGASVEKLFF
TRBJ1-6 TRBV11-2 CASSPDRLNSPLHF
TRBJ2-1 TRBV9 CASSPALNNNEQFF
TRBJ2-2 TRBV5-1 CASFLPGQGIPGELFF
TRBJ2-2 TRBV7-9 CASSSHTGELFF
TRBJ2-5 TRBV7-7 CASSRGLAGHQETQYF
TRBJ2-7 TRBV24-1 CATGFYRAVLRGEQYF
TRBJ2-3 TRBV6-5 CASSYDASTDTQYF
TRBJ2-4 TRBV12-3/TRBV12-4 CASSFWTGVKNIQYF
TRBJ2-3 TRBV18 CASSRESDTQYF
TRBJ1-3 TRBV5-1 CASSLTGDHSGNTIYF
TRBJ2-5 TRBV7-9 CASNFPGQGRAQYF